The sequence of this T cell receptor beta chain was determined in a study of shared clonotypes between healthy human individuals. Study-level background: Each donor's CD8 memory used one plate, CD8 naive two, each CD4 subset three. Study-wide points: Rarefaction demonstrated incomplete sorted-subset sequencing despite large depth.

CD45RO-negative CD8 cells positively selected for CCR7 made up the naive population, which excluded terminally differentiated effector memory CD45RA+ cells. Free of recent acute infections or vaccinations, the donors were healthy HIV-negative adults. V gave up 1 base and J gave up 7 bases, with 11 bases separating them. This CDR3 region has 14 residues. Germline-derived CDR1 and CDR2 are SEHNR and FQNEAQ (reference sequence). In the case of this clone: Its antigen is unknown.

Generated by immunoSEQ multiplex PCR, the TCRdb table keeps only in-frame clones and is missing some. This table has millions of clones, about 95% appearing once. Sample: naive CD8+ T cells sorted from blood. The rearrangement uses TRBV7-9 and TRBJ2-1, with D unclear. The sequence derives from a man aged 18 to 29 in good health. This CDR3 reads CASSLVGSSNEQFF. CDR3 bases: TGTGCCAGCAGCTTAGTTGGGTCGAGTAATGAGCAGTTCTTC.